Only a few counts were recorded for the clone carrying this T cell receptor (beta chain). Its antigen is unknown. Next came a second PCR, run for about 7 to 12 cycles, which used a sample-barcoded 5' primer along with a J-beta primer mix. TCRdb reprocessed the 5' RACE reads via MiXCR and lists one record per CDR3 protein. The data hold about 1.6 million distinct CDR3 sequences, with 30% to 40% observed a single time. This CDR3 comprises 16 residues. J lost 7 bases, V lost 5 bases, and 7 bases had no gene match. Germline-derived CDR1 and CDR2 are SGHAT and FQNNGV. This entry comes from a study of blood T cells in healthy people across ages. Overall study findings and caveats: CMV infection status of these donors was not known.

This chain links TRBV11-2 with TRBJ2-1; 14 positions match TRBD2. Sequenced sample: blood. The receptor was derived from a woman in her 30s in good health. As DNA, the CDR3 is TGTGCCAGCAGCCGCTCGACTAGCGGGGGGGGTAATGAGCAGTTCTTC. Its translation is CASSRSTSGGGNEQFF.